This TCR beta chain is from a study of cytomegalovirus exposure and HLA in healthy donors. Both 60 Vbeta primers and 13 Jbeta primers went into the PCR. The assay was immunoSEQ multiplex PCR, and TCRdb's table has in-frame clones only and misses some. The table records some 140,000 clones, about four fifths of them present only once. Turning to this clone: Antigen: not known.

General study findings and limits: In a later analysis, HLA-C alleles had the fewest associated TCRs, DRB1 alleles the most. Among immune exposure information, only CMV serostatus was available. Most sequenced TCRs were rare (though some public TCRs occurred in many donors). Through in vitro validation, three CMV-associated chains were shown to be specific for CMV antigens.

This CDR3 is built from 13 residues. Unmatched junction bases numbered 4, after V lost 6 bases and J lost 2 bases. The germline V gene has CDR1 SQVTM and CDR2 ANQGSEA. V gene TRBV29-1 combines with J gene TRBJ1-1; 9 nucleotides line up with TRBD1. The sequence derives from a man younger than 30 in good health and CMV-seronegative. Input material: PBMCs. CDR3 nucleotide sequence: TGCAGCGTGAGGGACAGGGCCAACACTGAAGCTTTCTTT. Translating gives CSVRDRANTEAFF.